One sample yielded the 32 T cell receptor beta chains listed below, sequenced in a study of blood T cell repertoires in COVID-19. Measured with immunoSEQ multiplex PCR; TCRdb has only the in-frame clones, and not every one. The sample consists of around 230,000 clones, 80% to 90% of them appearing once. Sequencing was performed on peripheral blood. These receptors all come from a middle-aged woman with active or convalescent COVID-19.

The genes are TRBV30 and TRBJ2-1; perhaps TRBD1 as D (6 bases). Germline V lookup: CDR1 GTSNPN, CDR2 SVGIG (reference sequence). The germline V and J ends were trimmed by 5 bases and 4 bases, with 12 bases remaining between them. The CDR3 totals 13 residues. The CDR3 nucleotides are TGTGCCTGGCAGGGGTTCGGTTACAATGAGCAGTTCTTC. It is translated as CAWQGFGYNEQFF.

The gene calls are TRBV19 and TRBJ2-6; TRBD1 might be the D (6 bases). The CDR3 covers 15 residues. Deletions cut 6 bases from V and 3 bases from J, with 12 bases between. Germline lookup yields CDR1 LNHDA and CDR2 SQIVND (reference sequence). The CDR3 spells CASRGGESGANVLTF. CDR3 DNA sequence: TGTGCCAGTAGAGGGGGTGAAAGTGGGGCCAACGTCCTGACTTTC.

This chain connects TRBV6-5 to TRBJ1-5; TRBD1 matches at 8 bases. Germline V gives CDR1 MNHEY, CDR2 SVGAGI. The CDR3 is 15 residues long. V was pared by 6 bases and J by 7 bases, with 11 bases of the junction left unmatched. The CDR3 sequence: CASSRQTGEDQPQHF. The CDR3 region has the DNA TGTGCCAGCAGCCGCCAGACAGGGGAGGACCAGCCCCAGCATTTT.

This clone was seen more than once but under ten times. V and J are TRBV19 and TRBJ1-1, with 10 bases aligning to TRBD1. This CDR3 is built from 17 residues. The ends lost 7 bases at V and 0 bases at J; junction bases unmatched: 11. CDR1 and CDR2 from the germline V gene are LNHDA and SQIVND (reference sequence). The CDR3 sequence is CASNQGTGVFMNTEAFF. The DNA for the CDR3 is TGTGCCAGTAATCAGGGGACAGGGGTTTTCATGAACACTGAAGCTTTCTTT.

This clone has a count of ten or more. The chain uses TRBV7-2 and TRBJ2-1, with 7 positions matching TRBD2. The CDR3 is 16 residues long. The germline V gene has CDR1 SGHTA and CDR2 FQGNSA. The junction had 14 bases not matched to a gene; V was cut back by 5 bases and J by 7 bases. The DNA of the CDR3 is TGTGCCAGCAGCCCAGTCGGATCGGGGGGTGGGAATGAGCAGTTCTTC. It codes for CASSPVGSGGGNEQFF.

The J gene is TRBJ2-7, the V gene TRBV1; the DNA was not used to check the table's D call, TRBD2. TRBV1 is noted as a pseudogene. CDR3 length: 15 residues. The CDR3 here is CTSSQPRVFSYEQYF. The CDR3 DNA reads as TGCACCAGCAGCCAACCCCGGGTCTTCTCCTACGAGCAGTACTTC.

The chain couples TRBV6-5 to TRBJ1-3; 7 nucleotides match TRBD1. The trim removed 7 bases at V and 5 bases at J, leaving 5 bases unmatched. This CDR3 spans 13 amino acids. Germline V gene lookup returns CDR1 MNHEY and CDR2 SVGAGI. In DNA, the CDR3 is TGTGCCAGCACCTGGGACAGCCGAAACACCATATATTTT. Amino acids: CASTWDSRNTIYF.

CDR3 sequence: CASSGTSGYNEQFF. The CDR3 DNA sequence: TGTGCCAGCAGCGGGACTAGCGGATACAATGAGCAGTTCTTC. The chain employs TRBV7-2 and TRBJ2-1; 11 bases agree with TRBD2. This CDR3 contains 14 residues. The germline V gene encodes CDR1 SGHTA and CDR2 FQGNSA. V lost 5 bases and J lost 4; bases outside the gene matches: 1.

This rearrangement joins TRBV15 to TRBJ1-6; no definite D call. Germline V lookup: CDR1 LNHNV, CDR2 YYDKDF (reference sequence). The V gene lost 0 bases and the J gene lost 10 bases, with 7 bases spanning the gap. The CDR3 covers 13 residues. In DNA, the CDR3 is TGTGCCACCAGCAGAGAACTGTCCTCACCCCTCCACTTT. This codes for CATSRELSSPLHF.

The V gene is TRBV7-6, the J gene TRBJ1-3, with 9 bases matching TRBD1. The V gene's germline CDR1 is SGHVS and CDR2 FNYEAQ. V lost 5 bases and J lost 4; bases outside the gene matches: 9. The CDR3 has 16 residues. CDR3 loop: CASSLPGQGLGNTIYF. CDR3 bases: TGTGCCAGCAGCCTCCCGGGACAGGGACTGGGAAACACCATATATTTT.

The chain links TRBV18 to TRBJ1-1; D possibly corresponds to TRBD1 (6 bases). Germline V gene lookup returns CDR1 KGHSH and CDR2 LQKENI. Deletions cut 6 bases from V and 0 bases from J, with 14 bases between. This CDR3 is built from 15 residues. CDR3 sequence (DNA): TGTGCCAGCTCTCCTAGCCAGGGGCTGAACACTGAAGCTTTCTTT. This encodes CASSPSQGLNTEAFF.

The chain employs TRBV2 and TRBJ2-2, with 9 positions matching TRBD1. Germline-derived CDR1 and CDR2 are SNHLY and FYNNEI. Germline trimming cut 7 bases from V and 5 bases from J; bases unmatched to any gene: 17. The CDR3 runs 18 residues. CDR3 loop: CASTTGTGSKRSTGELFF. As DNA, the CDR3 is TGTGCCAGCACCACCGGGACAGGGAGTAAGCGTAGTACCGGGGAGCTGTTTTTT.

The V gene is TRBV24-1, the J gene TRBJ1-5; D gene uncertain. Germline V CDR1 and CDR2: KGHDR, SFDVKD. This CDR3 comprises 14 residues. Between the trimmed V and J ends, which lost 9 bases and 4 bases, there was a span of 15 bases. The CDR3 protein is CATGDGRVNQPQHF. CDR3 DNA: TGTGCCACCGGAGATGGGAGGGTTAATCAGCCCCAGCATTTT.

The chain uses TRBV11-3 and TRBJ2-7, with D possibly being TRBD1 (5 bases). The ends were cut back, 5 bases at V and 0 bases at J, with 11 bases in the middle. There are 14 residues in the CDR3. CDR1 is SGHNT and CDR2 is YENEEA in the germline V gene. Written as DNA, the CDR3 is TGTGCCAGCAGCCCTGGGGCTTACTCCTACGAGCAGTACTTC. Translating it yields CASSPGAYSYEQYF.

V gene TRBV24-1 combines with J gene TRBJ2-1; no clear D gene. Germline-derived CDR1 and CDR2 are KGHDR and SFDVKD. The CDR3 is 14 residues long. The ends were cut back, 4 bases at V and 9 bases at J, with 15 bases in the middle. CDR3 loop: CATSDFSHLGEQFF. The CDR3 DNA reads as TGTGCCACCAGTGACTTTAGCCACTTGGGTGAGCAGTTCTTC.

The rearrangement links TRBV7-9 to TRBJ1-5; D unclear. In germline, CDR1 is SEHNR, CDR2 FQNEAQ (reference sequence). This CDR3 comprises 15 residues. The ends were cut back, 0 bases at V and 3 bases at J, with 9 bases in the middle. Here the CDR3 reads CASSLAGIPNQPQHF. In DNA form, the CDR3 reads TGTGCCAGCAGCTTAGCGGGCATCCCCAATCAGCCCCAGCATTTT.

V is TRBV28 and J is TRBJ2-3, with 7 positions matching TRBD2. The J segment lost 1 base and the V segment lost 2 bases, leaving 3 bases of the junction unmatched. CDR1 and CDR2 from the germline V gene are MDHEN and SYDVKM. This CDR3 region has 15 residues. The CDR3: CASSLPGGGTDTQYF. CDR3 nucleotides: TGTGCCAGCAGTTTACCGGGAGGAGGCACAGATACGCAGTATTTT.

The rearrangement joins TRBV5-1 to TRBJ2-5; 14 nucleotides align to TRBD2. V dropped 4 bases and J dropped 4; count of bases not matched to a gene: 12. CDR3 length equals 18 residues. Germline V CDR1 and CDR2: SGHRS, YFSETQ. CDR3 sequence: CASSPGTSGRRVGETQYF. CDR3 in DNA: TGCGCCAGCAGCCCGGGGACTAGCGGGAGACGAGTAGGAGAGACCCAGTACTTC.

This clone was found once. The J gene is TRBJ2-7, the V gene TRBV12-1; the D call of TRBD1 is as the table states it, not checked on the DNA. TRBV12-1 is tagged as a pseudogene. This CDR3 region has 15 residues. The CDR3 DNA follows: TGTGCCAGCAGCTCGAACAGGGGGAAGTCCTACGAGCAGTACTTC. As protein: CASSSNRGKSYEQYF.

V is TRBV11-2 and J is TRBJ1-6; 9 positions agree with TRBD1. The CDR3 sequence is 15 residues long. The trim removed 2 bases at V and 8 bases at J, leaving 4 bases unmatched. Germline V CDR1 and CDR2: SGHAT, FQNNGV. CDR3 protein: CASSLRTGEDSPLHF. The CDR3, as DNA: TGTGCCAGCAGCTTAAGGACAGGGGAGGATTCACCCCTCCACTTT.

The V and J genes are TRBV28 and TRBJ1-3; TRBD1 agrees at 7 bases. The CDR3 contains 16 residues. Germline loops: CDR1 MDHEN, CDR2 SYDVKM. V was clipped by 5 bases and J by 6 bases; unmatched bases: 13. DNA of the CDR3: TGTGCCAGCAGTCCAACATCACAGGGGTGGGAAAACACCATATATTTT. Translating gives CASSPTSQGWENTIYF.

This chain joins TRBV27 and TRBJ2-1; the match to TRBD2 covers 11 bases. CDR1 is MNHEY and CDR2 is SMNVEV in the germline V gene (reference sequence). Trimming cost V 5 bases and J 4 bases; bases outside gene matches: 4. This CDR3 region has 15 residues. The CDR3, as DNA: TGTGCCAGCAGTCCCGGGACTAGCGGTTACAATGAGCAGTTCTTC. Its protein product is CASSPGTSGYNEQFF.

This clone came up a few times. This chain joins TRBV7-2 and TRBJ1-1; D may be TRBD1 (5 bases). CDR1 and CDR2 (germline): SGHTA, FQGNSA. The CDR3 spans 14 residues. V lost 3 bases and J lost 2, with 10 bases in between. The CDR3 here is CASSFLGDNTEAFF. CDR3 nucleotides: TGTGCCAGCAGCTTCCTAGGGGATAACACTGAAGCTTTCTTT. The full variable domain, in which reference TRBV7-2 and TRBJ1-1 provide the parts outside the CDR3, is GAGVSQSPSNKVTEKGKDVELRCDPISGHTALYWYRQSLGQGLEFLIYFQGNSAPDKSGLPSDRFSAERTGGSVSTLTIQRTQQEDSAVYLCASSFLGDNTEAFFGQGTRLTVV.

This clone has more than one count but fewer than ten. The chain employs TRBV10-1 and TRBJ1-1, with 11 bases identical to TRBD1. This CDR3 is 13 amino acids long. Trimming cost V 6 bases and J 8 bases; bases outside gene matches: 5. The germline gives CDR1 WNHNN, CDR2 SYGVQD (reference sequence). In nucleotides, the CDR3 is TGCGCCAGCAGCTACGGACAGGGGGCAGAAGCTTTCTTT. It specifies CASSYGQGAEAFF.

The V gene is TRBV6-2 or TRBV6-3, the J gene TRBJ1-1; D unresolved. Germline V lookup: CDR1 MNHEY, CDR2 SVGEGT. This CDR3 is 13 amino acids long. The V end was cut by 4 bases, the J end by 0 bases, with 6 bases between. The CDR3 nucleotides are TGTGCCAGCAGTTCCGGGGTGAACACTGAAGCTTTCTTT. This codes for CASSSGVNTEAFF.

CDR3 sequence reads: CASTPTGANSPLHF. Written as DNA, the CDR3 is TGTGCCAGTACTCCGACAGGGGCGAATTCACCCCTCCACTTT. The J gene is TRBJ1-6, the V gene TRBV19, with 8 nucleotides matching TRBD1. The CDR3 contains 14 residues. Germline V gives CDR1 LNHDA, CDR2 SQIVND (reference sequence). Losses at the gene ends were 7 bases for V and 7 bases for J; bases not matched to a gene: 6.

This chain connects TRBV7-3 to TRBJ2-3; maybe TRBD1 (5 bases). Germline-derived CDR1 and CDR2 are SGHTA and FQGTGA. CDR3 length: 14 residues. The V and J ends lost 5 bases and 4 bases respectively, with 13 bases between them. This CDR3 is CASSTSGFADTQYF. The CDR3 coding sequence is TGTGCCAGCAGCACGTCAGGGTTTGCAGATACGCAGTATTTT.

The V and J genes are TRBV24-1 and TRBJ1-4; D is perhaps TRBD1 (5 bases). The CDR3 runs 16 residues. Between the trimmed V and J ends, which lost 3 bases and 5 bases, there was a span of 15 bases. Germline CDR1 and CDR2: KGHDR and SFDVKD. The CDR3 reads CATSDPYAGANEKLFF. CDR3 in DNA: TGTGCCACCAGTGATCCCTACGCTGGGGCGAATGAAAAACTGTTTTTT.

In this sample, this clone turned up a few times. V gene TRBV6-5 combines with J gene TRBJ1-2, with D unclear. The germline V gene encodes CDR1 MNHEY and CDR2 SVGAGI. This CDR3 spans 13 amino acids. The V gene lost 7 bases and the J gene lost 1 base, with 10 bases spanning the gap. The CDR3 sequence: CASTLTDNYGYTF. The CDR3 nucleotides read TGTGCCAGCACCCTAACAGATAACTATGGCTACACCTTC.

This clone was recorded only once. The V gene is TRBV30, the J gene TRBJ1-5, with TRBD1 as a possible D gene (5 bases). The CDR3 contains 14 residues. Germline CDR1 and CDR2: GTSNPN and SVGIG (reference sequence). Trimming took 3 bases from V and 1 from J, leaving 10 bases between them. The CDR3 reads CAWRSGKSNQPQHF. The CDR3 DNA reads TGTGCCTGGAGGTCAGGGAAGAGCAATCAGCCCCAGCATTTT.

V gene TRBV30 combines with J gene TRBJ2-3; TRBD1 agrees at 7 bases. Looked up from germline, CDR1 is GTSNPN and CDR2 is SVGIG (reference sequence). CDR3 size: 15 residues. V gave up 5 bases and J gave up 2 bases; unmatched junction bases: 10. CDR3 sequence (DNA): TGTGCCTGGTCTGGCAGGGGGTTCTACACAGATACGCAGTATTTT. Its translation is CAWSGRGFYTDTQYF.

The V and J genes are TRBV19 and TRBJ2-1; D might be TRBD2 (5 bases). The V gene lost 3 bases and the J gene lost 2 bases, with 8 bases spanning the gap. The CDR3 is made up of 14 amino acids. Germline V gives CDR1 LNHDA, CDR2 SQIVND (reference sequence). CDR3 region: CASSMEAAYNEQFF. CDR3 nucleotide sequence: TGTGCCAGTAGTATGGAGGCAGCCTACAATGAGCAGTTCTTC. The whole variable domain, remainder taken from reference TRBV19 and TRBJ2-1, is DGGITQSPKYLFRKEGQNVTLSCEQNLNHDAMYWYRQDPGQGLRLIYYSQIVNDFQKGDIAEGYSVSREKKESFPLTVTSAQKNPTAFYLCASSMEAAYNEQFFGPGTRLTVL.